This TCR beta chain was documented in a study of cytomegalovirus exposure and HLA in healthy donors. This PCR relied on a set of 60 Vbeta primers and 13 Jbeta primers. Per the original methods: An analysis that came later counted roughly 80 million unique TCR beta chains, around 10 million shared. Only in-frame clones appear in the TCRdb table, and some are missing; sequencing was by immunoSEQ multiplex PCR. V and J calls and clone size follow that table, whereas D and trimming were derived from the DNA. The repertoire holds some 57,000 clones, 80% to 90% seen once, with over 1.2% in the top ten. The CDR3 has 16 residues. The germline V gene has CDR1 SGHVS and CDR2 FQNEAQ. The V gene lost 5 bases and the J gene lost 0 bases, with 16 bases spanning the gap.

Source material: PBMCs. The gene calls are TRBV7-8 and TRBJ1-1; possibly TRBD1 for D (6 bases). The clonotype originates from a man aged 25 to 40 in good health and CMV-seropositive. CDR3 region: CASSPRLDSLNTEAFF. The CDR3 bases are TGTGCCAGCAGCCCAAGGCTGGACAGTTTGAACACTGAAGCTTTCTTT.